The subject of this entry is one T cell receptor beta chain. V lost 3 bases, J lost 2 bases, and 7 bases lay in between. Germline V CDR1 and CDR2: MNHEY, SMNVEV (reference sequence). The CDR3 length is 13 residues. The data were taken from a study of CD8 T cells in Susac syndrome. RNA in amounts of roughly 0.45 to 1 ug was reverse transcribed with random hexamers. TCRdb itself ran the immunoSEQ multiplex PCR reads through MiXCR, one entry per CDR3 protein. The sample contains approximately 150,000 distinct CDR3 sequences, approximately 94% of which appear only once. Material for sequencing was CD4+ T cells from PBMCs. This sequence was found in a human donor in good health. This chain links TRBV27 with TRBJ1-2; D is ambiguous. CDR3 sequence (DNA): TGTGCCAGCAGTTTCGCCGTAAACTATGGCTACACCTTC. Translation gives CASSFAVNYGYTF.